These T cell receptor beta chains were read from a single sample in a study of OX40 agonist ivuxolimab in advanced cancers. TCRdb's copy holds only in-frame clones and misses some; the assay was immunoSEQ multiplex PCR. The sample carries over 55,000 clones, about three quarters recorded once. The specimen was CD4+ or CD8+ T cells sorted from blood, collected in a trial of the OX40 agonist ivuxolimab. These receptor sequences come from an adult with an advanced solid tumor such as melanoma, head and neck, liver or kidney cancer. The CDR3 runs from the conserved cysteine through the conserved F or W. Each record gives: D gene, V gene, clone size, J gene, CDR3 protein, CDR3 DNA. A D gene is named only where the DNA matches it firmly. Size is omitted from some rows. Given values are once, few, many or a class for expanded clones.

.	TRBV29-1	.	TRBJ1-3	CSVTGIGNTIYF	TGCAGCGTGACAGGAATCGGAAACACCATATATTTT
.	TRBV5-1	.	TRBJ1-1	CASSLWGNTEAFF	TGCGCCAGCAGCTTGTGGGGGAACACTGAAGCTTTCTTT
.	TRBV6-1	.	TRBJ2-2	CASSGVNTGELFF	TGTGCCAGCAGTGGGGTGAACACCGGGGAGCTGTTTTTT
.	TRBV5-6	.	TRBJ1-2	CASSLPGDHDNYGYTF	TGTGCCAGCAGCCTCCCCGGGGACCACGATAACTATGGCTACACCTTC
.	TRBV9	.	TRBJ2-1	CASSADSRQFF	TGTGCCAGCAGCGCCGACTCGAGACAGTTCTTC
.	TRBV2	.	TRBJ2-1	CASKEGWTGAQFF	TGTGCCAGCAAAGAGGGGTGGACGGGAGCCCAGTTCTTC
TRBD1	TRBV18	.	TRBJ1-2	CASSPGTDFYGYTF	TGTGCCAGCTCTCCCGGGACAGACTTCTATGGCTACACCTTC
.	TRBV6-4	.	TRBJ2-1	CARPNDRKTYNEQFF	TGTGCCAGACCTAATGACAGGAAGACCTACAATGAGCAGTTCTTC
TRBD2	TRBV11-3	few	TRBJ2-1	CASSLGTSGGRDEQFF	TGTGCCAGCAGCTTAGGGACTAGCGGGGGAAGGGATGAGCAGTTCTTC
.	TRBV18	.	TRBJ1-1	CASSPDRYTEAFF	TGTGCCAGCTCACCAGACAGGTACACTGAAGCTTTCTTT
.	TRBV7-9	.	TRBJ1-4	CASSHGRRNEKLFF	TGTGCCAGCAGCCACGGACGGAGAAATGAAAAACTGTTTTTT
.	TRBV6-5	.	TRBJ1-2	CASRTGLRNGYTF	TGTGCCAGCAGAACAGGGCTAAGGAATGGCTACACCTTC
TRBD1	TRBV6-1	.	TRBJ1-2	CASSERRQGGYGYTF	TGTGCCAGCAGTGAAAGGAGGCAGGGGGGCTATGGCTACACCTTC
.	TRBV2	.	TRBJ1-4	CASSLQSPANEKLFF	TGTGCCAGCAGCCTCCAATCTCCGGCTAATGAAAAACTGTTTTTT
.	TRBV27	once	TRBJ1-5	CASSPSTIYQPQHF	TGTGCCAGCAGTCCGTCCACGATCTACCAGCCCCAGCATTTT
.	TRBV5-1	.	TRBJ2-1	CASSLVAPADEQFF	TGCGCCAGCAGCTTGGTAGCGCCAGCGGATGAGCAGTTCTTC
.	TRBV28	.	TRBJ2-7	CASSLSPGGPYEQYF	TGTGCCAGCAGTTTATCCCCCGGGGGCCCCTACGAGCAGTACTTC
.	TRBV6-6	.	TRBJ1-4	CASSYPPWGEKLFF	TGTGCCAGCAGTTACCCCCCGTGGGGTGAAAAACTGTTTTTT
TRBD2	TRBV15	.	TRBJ2-1	CATSKTSGGSYNEQFF	TGTGCCACCAGCAAGACTAGCGGGGGCTCCTACAATGAGCAGTTCTTC
TRBD1	TRBV27	.	TRBJ1-5	CASSLDRVSNQPQHF	TGTGCCAGCAGCTTGGACAGGGTTAGCAATCAGCCCCAGCATTTT
.	TRBV5-8	.	TRBJ1-1	CASSPQGGGTEAFF	TGTGCCAGCAGCCCCCAGGGCGGGGGCACTGAAGCTTTCTTT
.	TRBV7-2	.	TRBJ2-1	CASSLFGNEQFF	TGTGCCAGCAGCTTATTTGGGAATGAGCAGTTCTTC
.	TRBV7-8	few	TRBJ1-2	CASSLGGSAVYGYTF	TGTGCCAGCAGCTTAGGGGGGAGCGCAGTCTATGGCTACACCTTC
TRBD2	TRBV19	once	TRBJ2-1	CASDRTSGNPNEQFF	TGTGCCAGCGACCGGACTAGCGGGAACCCCAATGAGCAGTTCTTC
.	TRBV5-1	few	TRBJ2-7	CASSLAALGDEQYF	TGCGCCAGCAGCTTGGCAGCCCTTGGGGACGAGCAGTACTTC
.	TRBV6-5	.	TRBJ2-7	CASSYSKTPAYEQYF	TGTGCCAGCAGTTACTCGAAAACACCGGCTTACGAGCAGTACTTC
.	TRBV7-2	few	TRBJ1-1	CASSPRRQGISAEAFF	TGTGCCAGCAGCCCACGCCGGCAGGGAATATCAGCAGAAGCTTTCTTT
.	TRBV18	.	TRBJ2-2	CASSEGTGELFF	TGTGCCAGCTCAGAGGGGACCGGGGAGCTGTTTTTT